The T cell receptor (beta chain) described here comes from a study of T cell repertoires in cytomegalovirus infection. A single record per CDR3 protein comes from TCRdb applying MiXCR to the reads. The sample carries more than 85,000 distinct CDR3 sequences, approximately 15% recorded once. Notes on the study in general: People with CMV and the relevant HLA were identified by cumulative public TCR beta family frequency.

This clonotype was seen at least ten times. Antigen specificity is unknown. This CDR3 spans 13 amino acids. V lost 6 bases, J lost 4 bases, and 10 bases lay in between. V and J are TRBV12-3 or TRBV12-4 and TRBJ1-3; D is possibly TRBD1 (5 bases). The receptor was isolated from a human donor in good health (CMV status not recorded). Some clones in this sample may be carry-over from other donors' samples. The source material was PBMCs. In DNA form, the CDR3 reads TGTGCCAGCAGCCGCAGGGAGGGAAACACCATATATTTT. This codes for CASSRREGNTIYF.